This T cell receptor beta chain originates from a study of blood T cell repertoires in COVID-19. Trimming took 5 bases from V and 4 from J, leaving 12 bases between them. CDR1 and CDR2 from the germline V gene are SGHVS and FQNEAQ. The CDR3 is 14 residues long. Generated by immunoSEQ multiplex PCR, the TCRdb table keeps only in-frame clones and is missing some. The table shows 50,000 to 65,000 clones, with 65% to 85% occurring only once. The chain employs TRBV7-8 and TRBJ1-3; D is possibly TRBD1 (6 bases). Sample: peripheral blood. The TCR was taken from a human donor in a cohort sampled during active COVID-19. CDR3 sequence (DNA): TGTGCCAGCAGCACCAGGGGTTCAGGAAACACCATATATTTT. Amino acid sequence: CASSTRGSGNTIYF.